The sequence of this T cell receptor beta chain was determined in a study of identical twins. TCRdb recomputed calls from the 5' RACE reads with MiXCR, one row per CDR3 protein. Among 1.5 million to 2 million distinct CDR3 sequences listed, under 35% were seen once. Notes on the study in general: Those out-of-frame alpha sequences shared by twins showed an excess of low generation probability. Models underestimated how often monozygotic twins shared out-of-frame TCR alpha.

About this clonotype itself: Its matching antigen is unknown.

This CDR3 spans 15 amino acids. Germline loops: CDR1 SGHRS, CDR2 YFSETQ. The V and J genes are TRBV5-1 and TRBJ2-1; 8 nucleotides line up with TRBD1. The last part of the DNA fits TRBJ2-7 better; the J call may be wrong. Source material: cord blood. This receptor was obtained from a newborn girl in good health. This CDR3 is CASESQGASYNEQYF. CDR3 bases: TGCGCCAGCGAGTCCCAGGGGGCTTCCTACAATGAGCAGTACTTC.